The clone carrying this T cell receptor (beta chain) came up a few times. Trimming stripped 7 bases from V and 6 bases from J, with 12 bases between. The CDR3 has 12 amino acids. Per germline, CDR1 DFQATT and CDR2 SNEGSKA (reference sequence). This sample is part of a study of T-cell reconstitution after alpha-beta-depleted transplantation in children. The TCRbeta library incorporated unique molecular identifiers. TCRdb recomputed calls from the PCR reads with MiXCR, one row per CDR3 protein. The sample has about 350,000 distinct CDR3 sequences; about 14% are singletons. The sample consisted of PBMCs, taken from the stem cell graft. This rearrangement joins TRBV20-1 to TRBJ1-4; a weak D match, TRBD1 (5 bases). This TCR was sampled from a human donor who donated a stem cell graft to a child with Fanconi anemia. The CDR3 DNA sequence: TGCAGTGTTGGGGGACGGGATGAAAAACTGTTTTTT. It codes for CSVGGRDEKLFF.